A single sample gave rise to the 23 T cell receptor beta chains below, sequenced in a study of T cell changes during pregnancy in multiple sclerosis. The repertoire was sequenced with immunoSEQ multiplex PCR; TCRdb's copy has only in-frame clones and lacks some. Found here are around 40,000 clones, around 92% of them singletons; the top ten hold 26%. Sample: CD8+ T cells from peripheral blood mononuclear cells, taken before pregnancy. Receptor source: a female donor with multiple sclerosis, enrolled in a pregnancy study.

This chain connects TRBV27 to TRBJ2-6, with TRBD1 identical over 8 bases. This CDR3 contains 18 residues. CDR1 and CDR2 (germline): MNHEY, SMNVEV (reference sequence). The trim removed 4 bases at V and 0 bases at J, leaving 8 bases unmatched. The CDR3 DNA reads TGTGCCAGCAGTTCCCCCGGGACAGGTCTCTCTGGGGCCAACGTCCTGACTTTC. This gives the protein CASSSPGTGLSGANVLTF.

The CDR3 protein is CASSLVWKGGYEQYF. The CDR3, as DNA: TGTGCCAGCAGCTTAGTCTGGAAGGGAGGCTACGAGCAGTACTTC. The chain employs TRBV7-9 and TRBJ2-7, with a possible D match to TRBD2 (6 bases). CDR3 length: 15 residues. The germline CDR1 and CDR2 sequences are SEHNR and FQNEAQ (reference sequence). Trimming removed 1 base at V and 3 bases at J, with 13 bases between.

The count of this clone is one. V gene TRBV27 combines with J gene TRBJ1-1, with D hard to call. Germline V gene lookup returns CDR1 MNHEY and CDR2 SMNVEV (reference sequence). Trimming shortened V by 0 bases and J by 0 bases, and 8 bases separated the two germline ends. CDR3 length equals 15 residues. The CDR3 protein is CASSLSTGMNTEAFF. Here the CDR3 DNA reads TGTGCCAGCAGTTTATCGACGGGGATGAACACTGAAGCTTTCTTT.

V usage is TRBV7-8 and J usage is TRBJ1-5; the D is unclear. With 4 bases removed from V and 0 bases from J, the gap between germline ends came to 7 bases. Germline V gene lookup returns CDR1 SGHVS and CDR2 FQNEAQ. This CDR3 is 14 amino acids long. The CDR3: CASSSVYSNQPQHF. Here the CDR3 DNA reads TGTGCCAGCAGCTCGGTCTATAGCAATCAGCCCCAGCATTTT.

The chain joins TRBV27 to TRBJ2-7; TRBD2 aligns across 8 bases. This CDR3 spans 14 amino acids. V trimming: 11 bases; J trimming: 5 bases; junction bases outside the gene matches: 14. Per the germline V gene, CDR1 is MNHEY and CDR2 is SMNVEV (reference sequence). CDR3: CASAPGRGGDEQYF. DNA of the CDR3: TGTGCCTCGGCCCCGGGACGGGGGGGTGACGAGCAGTACTTC.

This chain joins TRBV27 and TRBJ2-3; D may be TRBD1 (8 bases). The CDR3 contains 17 residues. The V and J ends lost 1 base and 4 bases respectively, with 18 bases between them. Looked up from germline, CDR1 is MNHEY and CDR2 is SMNVEV (reference sequence). The CDR3 DNA reads TGTGCCAGCAGTTTATTTAGGTCACAGGGGGGGGCAGATACGCAGTATTTT. Amino acid sequence: CASSLFRSQGGADTQYF.

V gene TRBV10-1 combines with J gene TRBJ2-3; D perhaps matches TRBD1 (6 bases). V lost 4 bases, J lost 3 bases, and 23 bases lay in between. There are 18 residues in the CDR3. Germline V gene data show CDR1 as WNHNN and CDR2 as SYGVQD (reference sequence). This chain's CDR3 is CASSGGSQGEGKTDTQYF. CDR3 bases: TGCGCCAGCAGTGGGGGCTCACAGGGAGAAGGAAAAACAGATACGCAGTATTTT.

The gene calls are TRBV9 and TRBJ2-2; D is possibly TRBD1 (6 bases). The CDR3 is 16 residues long. Germline CDR1 SGDLS, CDR2 YYNGEE. V lost 3 bases, J lost 9 bases, and 21 bases lay in between. The CDR3 bases are TGTGCCAGCAGCGACAAAATTGACAGGCCCGGGAGGGAGCTGTTTTTT. Its translation: CASSDKIDRPGRELFF.

The V and J genes are TRBV10-1 and TRBJ2-1; TRBD2 matches at 9 bases. This CDR3 region has 15 residues. Germline assignment: CDR1 WNHNN and CDR2 SYGVQD (reference sequence). V lost 6 bases and J lost 7; bases outside the gene matches: 10. Here the CDR3 reads CASSPSGKSRNEQFF. Written as DNA, the CDR3 is TGCGCCAGCAGCCCTAGCGGGAAAAGCCGAAATGAGCAGTTCTTC.

The V call is TRBV13, the J call TRBJ2-3; 9 bases align to TRBD2. The CDR3 loop spans 16 amino acids. The germline V gene has CDR1 PRHDT and CDR2 FYEKMQ (reference sequence). The J segment lost 1 base and the V segment lost 4 bases, leaving 6 bases of the junction unmatched. Here the CDR3 reads CASSSMERGGTDTQYF. The CDR3 DNA reads TGTGCCAGCAGCTCCATGGAGCGGGGGGGCACAGATACGCAGTATTTT.

The chain recombines TRBV7-9 with TRBJ2-1; TRBD2 might be the D (6 bases). Per germline, CDR1 SEHNR and CDR2 FQNEAQ (reference sequence). Trimming shortened V by 4 bases and J by 6 bases, and 16 bases separated the two germline ends. CDR3 size: 15 residues. In DNA, the CDR3 is TGTGCCAGCAGCTCGGAGGGACTCCAGTTCAATGAGCAGTTCTTC. It translates to CASSSEGLQFNEQFF.

V usage is TRBV18 and J usage is TRBJ2-7; 8 bases fit TRBD2. This CDR3 has 16 residues. Unmatched junction bases numbered 8, after V lost 4 bases and J lost 0 bases. Germline CDR1 and CDR2: KGHSH and LQKENI. This chain's CDR3 is CASSLWSGGSSYEQYF. CDR3 in DNA: TGTGCCAGCTCACTCTGGTCGGGAGGGAGCTCCTACGAGCAGTACTTC. Using reference TRBV18 and TRBJ2-7 for the parts outside the CDR3, the full variable domain is NAGVMQNPRHLVRRRGQEARLRCSPMKGHSHVYWYRQLPEEGLKFMVYLQKENIIDESGMPKERFSAEFPKEGPSILRIQQVVRGDSAAYFCASSLWSGGSSYEQYFGPGTRLTVT.

This chain links TRBV19 with TRBJ1-5; no firm D call. Germline lookup yields CDR1 LNHDA and CDR2 SQIVND (reference sequence). The CDR3 has 16 residues. Trimming stripped 1 base from V and 1 base from J, with 11 bases between. The CDR3 is CASSIVGGRSNQPQHF. The CDR3 DNA sequence: TGTGCCAGTAGTATAGTTGGAGGGCGGAGCAATCAGCCCCAGCATTTT.

The gene calls are TRBV7-9 and TRBJ2-7, with D perhaps matching TRBD1 (7 bases). Trimming shortened V by 5 bases and J by 2 bases, and 13 bases separated the two germline ends. Germline CDR1 reads SEHNR; CDR2 reads FQNEAQ (reference sequence). The CDR3 covers 14 residues. The chain's CDR3 is CASSLRGETYEQYF. CDR3 nucleotide sequence: TGTGCCAGCAGCCTCAGGGGGGAGACCTACGAGCAGTACTTC. The full variable domain, rest sourced from reference TRBV7-9 and TRBJ2-7, is DTGVSQNPRHKITKRGQNVTFRCDPISEHNRLYWYRQTLGQGPEFLTYFQNEAQLEKSRLLSDRFSAERPKGSFSTLEIQRTEQGDSAMYLCASSLRGETYEQYFGPGTRLTVT.

V is TRBV28 and J is TRBJ2-7; TRBD2 matches 8 bases. Germline V gene data show CDR1 as MDHEN and CDR2 as SYDVKM. The CDR3 spans 16 residues. Trimming took 8 bases from V and 3 from J; bases not matched to a gene: 15. DNA for the CDR3: TGTGCCAGCTTTCCGCTTGGGGGGACTAGAAACTACGAGCAGTACTTC. Translated: CASFPLGGTRNYEQYF.

V and J are TRBV6-5 and TRBJ2-1; 9 bases map to TRBD2. The CDR3 consists of 13 residues. From germline, CDR1 is MNHEY and CDR2 SVGAGI. J was trimmed by 8 bases and V by 6 bases; bases with no gene match: 5. For the CDR3, the DNA is TGTGCCAGCAGCTATAGCGGGAGTTATGAGCAGTTCTTC. It encodes CASSYSGSYEQFF.

The chain links TRBV7-9 to TRBJ1-1, with D tentatively TRBD1 (6 bases). V was clipped by 3 bases and J by 7 bases, with 9 bases between them. Germline assignment: CDR1 SEHNR and CDR2 FQNEAQ (reference sequence). The CDR3 loop spans 12 amino acids. For the CDR3, the DNA is TGTGCCAGCAGCTTGCGGACAGTTGAAGCTTTCTTT. Translated: CASSLRTVEAFF. Full variable domain (rest looked up from reference TRBV7-9 and TRBJ1-1): DTGVSQNPRHKITKRGQNVTFRCDPISEHNRLYWYRQTLGQGPEFLTYFQNEAQLEKSRLLSDRFSAERPKGSFSTLEIQRTEQGDSAMYLCASSLRTVEAFFGQGTRLTVV.

In its sample, this clone was seen once. This chain links TRBV5-4 with TRBJ2-5; 10 nucleotides align to TRBD2. The CDR3 is made up of 17 amino acids. CDR1 is SGHNT, CDR2 YYREEE, per germline (reference sequence). J gave up 1 base and V 1 base, and 7 bases lay outside the gene matches. The CDR3 bases are TGTGCCAGCAGCTTGAGCCTAGCGGGAGTTCCCCAAGAGACCCAGTACTTC. Translating gives CASSLSLAGVPQETQYF. Drawing the rest from reference TRBV5-4 and TRBJ2-5, the complete variable domain is ETGVTQSPTHLIKTRGQQVTLRCSSQSGHNTVSWYQQALGQGPQFIFQYYREEENGRGNFPPRFSGLQFPNYSSELNVNALELDDSALYLCASSLSLAGVPQETQYFGPGTRLLVL.

The CDR3 reads CASSLRLAGGEQYF. The CDR3 nucleotides read TGTGCCAGCAGTTTGCGACTAGCGGGGGGCGAGCAGTACTTC. The chain has TRBV28 and TRBJ2-7, with 13 positions matching TRBD2. The CDR3 consists of 14 residues. Losses at the gene ends were 3 bases for V and 6 bases for J; bases not matched to a gene: 2. Germline lookup yields CDR1 MDHEN and CDR2 SYDVKM.

This chain links TRBV2 with TRBJ1-5; unclear D gene. Trimming shortened V by 3 bases and J by 11 bases, and 17 bases separated the two germline ends. Germline CDR1 reads SNHLY; CDR2 reads FYNNEI. This CDR3 comprises 14 residues. The CDR3 loop reads CASSDSGGSSSQHF. The CDR3 DNA is TGTGCCAGCAGTGATTCTGGCGGATCCTCCTCCCAGCATTTT.

The V call is TRBV11-2, the J call TRBJ2-5; 12 positions agree with TRBD2. The V and J ends lost 4 bases and 4 bases, in that order; junction bases with no gene match: 7. This CDR3 contains 16 residues. Germline V gene data show CDR1 as SGHAT and CDR2 as FQNNGV. CDR3 bases: TGTGCCAGCAGCTGGGCTAGCGGGAGGGAGGGAGAGACCCAGTACTTC. This sequence encodes CASSWASGREGETQYF.

This clone turned up a few times. CDR3 protein: CATSGVNQPQHF. The CDR3, as DNA: TGTGCCACCTCGGGGGTCAATCAGCCCCAGCATTTT. The chain has TRBV15 and TRBJ1-5, with D perhaps matching TRBD1 (5 bases). Germline V lookup: CDR1 LNHNV, CDR2 YYDKDF (reference sequence). Deletions cut 8 bases from V and 3 bases from J, with 8 bases between. The CDR3 is made up of 12 amino acids.

The chain employs TRBV27 and TRBJ2-1; TRBD2 matches 13 bases. The CDR3 extends over 14 amino acids. Germline V lookup: CDR1 MNHEY, CDR2 SMNVEV (reference sequence). V gave up 6 bases and J gave up 9 bases; unmatched junction bases: 5. The CDR3 DNA reads as TGTGCCAGCAGGAGGACTAGCGGGAGATTTGAGCAGTTCTTC. Translation gives CASRRTSGRFEQFF.